This TCR beta chain was sequenced for a study of blood T cell repertoires in COVID-19. Study overall: The cDNA or gDNA used as material had been derived from T cells, B-cell-depleted T cells, or PBMCs.

Repertoires were generated with immunoSEQ multiplex PCR, while TCRdb's copy carries only in-frame clones and drops some. The sample has 200,000 to 250,000 clones; 92% are singletons. Germline V gives CDR1 LGHDT, CDR2 YNNKEL (reference sequence). The CDR3 consists of 17 residues. The V end lost 2 bases, the J end lost 3 bases, and 18 bases lay between the germline ends. The Seattle site enrolled patients during active infection and followed them longitudinally. The V call is TRBV3-1 (or the pseudogene TRBV3-2), the J call TRBJ2-3, with D possibly TRBD2 on 7 matching bases. The material sequenced was peripheral blood. The receptor was isolated from a man aged 30 to 39 with COVID-19, enrolled during active disease. Here the CDR3 DNA reads TGTGCCAGCAGCCAACGTTCGGGGGGCGTTGGGACAGATACGCAGTATTTT. This gives the protein CASSQRSGGVGTDTQYF.